Following are 15 T cell receptor beta chains from one sample sequenced in a study of T cells in Graves' hyperthyroidism and ophthalmopathy. Amplification targeted TCR beta CDR3 regions from RNA transcripts. Carried out on the TCR CDR3, a first-round RT-PCR used the HTBI primer set. TCRdb re-derived calls from the multiplex PCR reads in MiXCR, one entry per CDR3 protein. The repertoire holds some 200,000 distinct CDR3 sequences, with about a sixth as singletons. The sequenced sample consisted of blood. The receptor set was obtained from a woman aged 50 to 60 with Graves' hyperthyroidism.

Here the CDR3 DNA reads TGTGCCTGGAGTGTAGGTGGTTCCCTCCCTAACGCCGGATCTTTCACAGATACGCAGTATTTT. Translation gives CAWSVGGSLPNAGSFTDTQYF. The chain has TRBV30 and TRBJ2-3; no reliable D call. The V and J ends lost 0 bases and 2 bases respectively, with 30 bases between them. Germline CDR1 and CDR2: GTSNPN and SVGIG (reference sequence). The CDR3 runs to 21 residues. Drawing the rest from reference TRBV30 and TRBJ2-3, the complete variable domain is SQTIHQWPATLVQPVGSPLSLECTVEGTSNPNLYWYRQAAGRGLQLLFYSVGIGQISSEVPQNLSASRPQDRQFILSSKKLLLSDSGFYLCAWSVGGSLPNAGSFTDTQYFGPGTRLTVL.

This clonotype has at least ten counts. An end of the junction differs from the germline gene, which may be a read error. This rearrangement joins TRBV7-7 to TRBJ2-1; 8 bases map to TRBD2. The CDR3 extends over 15 amino acids. Germline-derived CDR1 and CDR2 are SSHAT and FNYEAQ (reference sequence). The CDR3 loop reads CASSPTSGSYNEQFF. The DNA of the CDR3 is TGTGCTAGCAGCCCTACTAGCGGCTCCTACAATGAGCAGTTCTTC.

This clonotype was counted between two and nine times. The CDR3 is CAWSATENPHGQYF. The CDR3, as DNA: TGTGCCTGGAGTGCCACCGAGAATCCCCACGGGCAGTACTTC. The chain carries TRBV30 and TRBJ2-7; D remains unclear. The CDR3 runs to 14 residues. CDR1 GTSNPN and CDR2 SVGIG come from the germline V gene (reference sequence). Trimming stripped 1 base from V and 9 bases from J, with 19 bases between.

This clonotype was seen ten or more times. The rearrangement joins TRBV6-1 to TRBJ2-1; D perhaps matches TRBD1 (7 bases). V was cut by 1 base and J by 4 bases, with 14 bases left in between. Germline V gene lookup returns CDR1 MNHNS and CDR2 SASEGT. The CDR3 runs 16 residues. For the CDR3, the DNA is TGTGCCAGCAGTGAAGTAGGAGGGGGCGCTTACAATGAGCAGTTCTTC. Its translation is CASSEVGGGAYNEQFF.

The gene calls are TRBV20-1 and TRBJ2-3; 8 bases agree with TRBD2. Looked up from germline, CDR1 is DFQATT and CDR2 is SNEGSKA (reference sequence). The length of the CDR3 is 15 residues. Trimming took 4 bases from V and 3 from J; bases not matched to a gene: 9. CDR3 amino acids: CSATPSSGRTDTQYF. In DNA, the CDR3 is TGCAGTGCTACCCCCAGCAGCGGGAGAACAGATACGCAGTATTTT.

This clonotype has only a few counts. V usage is TRBV4-1 and J usage is TRBJ1-2; D is perhaps TRBD1 (5 bases). Germline CDR1 is MGHRA and CDR2 is YSYEKL. The CDR3 has 15 amino acids. Trimming removed 0 bases from V and 2 bases from J, with 10 bases in between. In DNA form, the CDR3 reads TGCGCCAGCAGCCAAGATGGCGGGGCAAACTATGGCTACACCTTC. The encoded protein is CASSQDGGANYGYTF.

Many counts were recorded for this clonotype. DNA for the CDR3: TGTGCCAGCAGTAGAAACGGCGGGGGACTAGCGGACTACGAGCAGTACTTC. This gives the protein CASSRNGGGLADYEQYF. The J gene is TRBJ2-7, the V gene TRBV12-3 or TRBV12-4; 11 nucleotides match TRBD2. The CDR3 contains 17 residues. The V gene end was trimmed by 5 bases and the J gene end by 3 bases; junction bases not matched to a gene: 12.

The V and J genes are TRBV18 and TRBJ2-6, with D unclear. Trimming pared 2 bases from V and 0 bases from J, leaving 8 bases between. The CDR3 totals 16 residues. Germline loops: CDR1 KGHSH, CDR2 LQKENI. The CDR3 DNA sequence: TGTGCCAGCTCACCAACGGTGATCTCTGGGGCCAACGTCCTGACTTTC. As protein: CASSPTVISGANVLTF. Using reference TRBV18 and TRBJ2-6 for the parts outside the CDR3, the full variable domain is NAGVMQNPRHLVRRRGQEARLRCSPMKGHSHVYWYRQLPEEGLKFMVYLQKENIIDESGMPKERFSAEFPKEGPSILRIQQVVRGDSAAYFCASSPTVISGANVLTFGAGSRLTVL.

CDR3 protein: CASSQATTSAETQYF. CDR3 nucleotides: TGTGCCAGCAGCCAAGCAACTACTAGCGCGGAGACCCAGTACTTC. V gene TRBV3-1 combines with J gene TRBJ2-5; 7 nucleotides align to TRBD2. The CDR3 has 15 amino acids. CDR1 and CDR2 (germline): LGHDT, YNNKEL (reference sequence). Unmatched junction bases numbered 7, after V lost 1 base and J lost 5 bases.

The chain recombines TRBV19 with TRBJ2-2; no clear D gene. In germline, CDR1 is LNHDA, CDR2 SQIVND (reference sequence). The CDR3 is made up of 13 amino acids. V lost 6 bases and J 4 bases, leaving 9 bases between the germline ends. The CDR3 loop reads CASSFGTTGELFF. CDR3 bases: TGTGCCAGTAGCTTCGGTACCACCGGGGAGCTGTTTTTT. The entire variable domain, with the rest obtained from reference TRBV19 and TRBJ2-2, is as follows: DGGITQSPKYLFRKEGQNVTLSCEQNLNHDAMYWYRQDPGQGLRLIYYSQIVNDFQKGDIAEGYSVSREKKESFPLTVTSAQKNPTAFYLCASSFGTTGELFFGEGSRLTVL.

There are a few counts of this clonotype. The chain has TRBV12-3 or TRBV12-4 and TRBJ2-1, with a weak D call TRBD2 (5 bases). Trimming removed 5 bases from V and 6 bases from J, with 17 bases in between. This CDR3 spans 15 amino acids. The CDR3 sequence: CASSPAWPEGNEQFF. The CDR3 DNA sequence: TGTGCCAGCAGTCCCGCCTGGCCCGAGGGCAATGAGCAGTTCTTC.

There are many counts of this clonotype. CDR3 sequence: CSVGDRYNEQFF. The CDR3 DNA reads as TGCAGCGTTGGGGACAGATACAATGAGCAGTTCTTC. The chain links TRBV29-1 to TRBJ2-1; TRBD1 agrees at 7 bases. The CDR3 loop spans 12 amino acids. Germline lookup yields CDR1 SQVTM and CDR2 ANQGSEA. The trim removed 4 bases at V and 4 bases at J, leaving 1 base unmatched.

This clonotype was found many times. This chain links TRBV28 with TRBJ2-3; the D gene is possibly TRBD1 (5 bases). Germline V CDR1 and CDR2: MDHEN, SYDVKM. This CDR3 is built from 16 residues. Trimming left V 3 bases short and J 0 bases short, with 13 bases between. As DNA, the CDR3 is TGTGCCAGCAGTTTGGGGCCAGCCACTAGCACAGATACGCAGTATTTT. This encodes CASSLGPATSTDTQYF.

This clonotype was picked up a small number of times. The chain couples TRBV29-1 to TRBJ2-3; the D is unclear. The CDR3 sequence is 11 residues long. V lost 3 bases, J lost 2 bases, and 3 bases lay in between. Germline CDR1 is SQVTM and CDR2 is ANQGSEA. The DNA for the CDR3 is TGCAGCGTTGATATCACAGATACGCAGTATTTT. Translating it yields CSVDITDTQYF.

This clonotype was detected ten times or more. CDR3 sequence (DNA): TGTGCCAGCAGCTTAGGCCCGGGAGGGGAGACCCAGTACTTC. It yields the protein CASSLGPGGETQYF. V is TRBV7-8 and J is TRBJ2-5, with 8 bases identical to TRBD2. V trimming: 1 base; J trimming: 5 bases; junction bases outside the gene matches: 3. Per the germline V gene, CDR1 is SGHVS and CDR2 is FQNEAQ. This CDR3 spans 14 amino acids.